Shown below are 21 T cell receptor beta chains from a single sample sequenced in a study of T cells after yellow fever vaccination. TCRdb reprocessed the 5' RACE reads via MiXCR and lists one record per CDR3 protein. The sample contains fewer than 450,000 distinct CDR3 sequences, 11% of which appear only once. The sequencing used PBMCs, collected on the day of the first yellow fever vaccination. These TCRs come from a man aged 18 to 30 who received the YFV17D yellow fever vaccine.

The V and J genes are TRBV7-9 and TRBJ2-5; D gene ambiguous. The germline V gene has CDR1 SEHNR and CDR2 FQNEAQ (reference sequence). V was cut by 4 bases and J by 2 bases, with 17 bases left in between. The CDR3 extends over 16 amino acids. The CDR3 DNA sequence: TGTGCCAGCAGCTCTAAGGGTGGGTCGAAACAAGAGACCCAGTACTTC. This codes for CASSSKGGSKQETQYF.

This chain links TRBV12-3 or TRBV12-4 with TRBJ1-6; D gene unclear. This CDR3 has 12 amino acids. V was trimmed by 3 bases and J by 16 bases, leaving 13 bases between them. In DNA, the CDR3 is TGTGCCAGCAGTTTGACCGACTTTAAGCTCCACTTT. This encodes CASSLTDFKLHF.

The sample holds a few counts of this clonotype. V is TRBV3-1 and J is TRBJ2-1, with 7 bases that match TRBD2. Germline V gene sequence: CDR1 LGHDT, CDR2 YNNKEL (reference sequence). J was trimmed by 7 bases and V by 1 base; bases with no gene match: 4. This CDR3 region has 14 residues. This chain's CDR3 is CASSQGTRQNEQFF. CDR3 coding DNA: TGTGCCAGCAGCCAAGGGACTAGACAAAATGAGCAGTTCTTC.

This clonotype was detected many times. The CDR3 DNA sequence: TGTGCCAGCAGTTACCGGATGGATAAGTCCTACAATGAGCAGTTCTTC. Its translation is CASSYRMDKSYNEQFF. This chain joins TRBV6-2 or TRBV6-3 and TRBJ2-1; D unclear. Trimming left V 2 bases short and J 1 base short, with 12 bases between. Germline CDR1 MNHEY, CDR2 SVGEGT. This CDR3 spans 16 amino acids.

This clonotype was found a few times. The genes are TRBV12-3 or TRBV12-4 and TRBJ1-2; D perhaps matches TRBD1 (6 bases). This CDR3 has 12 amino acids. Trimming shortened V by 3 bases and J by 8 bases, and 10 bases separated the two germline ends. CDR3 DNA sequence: TGTGCCAGCAGTTTTCAGGGGACGGGCTACACCTTC. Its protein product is CASSFQGTGYTF.

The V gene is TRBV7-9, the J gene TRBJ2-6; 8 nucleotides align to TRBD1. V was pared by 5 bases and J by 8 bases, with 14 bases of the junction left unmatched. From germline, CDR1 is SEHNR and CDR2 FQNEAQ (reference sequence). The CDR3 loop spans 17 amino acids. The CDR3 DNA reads TGTGCCAGCAGCCCAACAGGACAGGGAACGGGGACCAACGTCCTGACTTTC. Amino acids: CASSPTGQGTGTNVLTF.

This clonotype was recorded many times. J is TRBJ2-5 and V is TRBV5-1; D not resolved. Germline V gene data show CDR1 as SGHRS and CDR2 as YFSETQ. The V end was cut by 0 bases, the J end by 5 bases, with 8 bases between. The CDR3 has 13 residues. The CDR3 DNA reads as TGCGCCAGCAGCTTGGGGGTGTTCGAGACCCAGTACTTC. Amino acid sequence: CASSLGVFETQYF.

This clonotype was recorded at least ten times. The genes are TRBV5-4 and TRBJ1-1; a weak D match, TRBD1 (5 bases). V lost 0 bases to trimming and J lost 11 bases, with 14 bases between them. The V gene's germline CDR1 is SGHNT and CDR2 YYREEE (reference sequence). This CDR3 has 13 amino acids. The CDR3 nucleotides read TGTGCCAGCAGCTTGGGGGGGTCCGGCCGGGCTTTCTTT. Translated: CASSLGGSGRAFF.

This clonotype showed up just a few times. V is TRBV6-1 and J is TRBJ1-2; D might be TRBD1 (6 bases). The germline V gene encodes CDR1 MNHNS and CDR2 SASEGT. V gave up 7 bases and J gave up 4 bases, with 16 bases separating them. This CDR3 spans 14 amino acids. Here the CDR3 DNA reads TGTGCCAGCAAAACAGGGTTGGGACTCTATGGCTACACCTTC. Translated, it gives CASKTGLGLYGYTF.

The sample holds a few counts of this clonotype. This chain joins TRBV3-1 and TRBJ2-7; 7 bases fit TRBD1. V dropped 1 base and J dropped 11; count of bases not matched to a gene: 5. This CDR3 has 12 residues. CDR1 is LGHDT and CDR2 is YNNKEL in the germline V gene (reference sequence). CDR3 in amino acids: CASSQGQGEEYF. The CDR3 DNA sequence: TGTGCCAGCAGCCAAGGACAGGGAGAGGAGTACTTC.

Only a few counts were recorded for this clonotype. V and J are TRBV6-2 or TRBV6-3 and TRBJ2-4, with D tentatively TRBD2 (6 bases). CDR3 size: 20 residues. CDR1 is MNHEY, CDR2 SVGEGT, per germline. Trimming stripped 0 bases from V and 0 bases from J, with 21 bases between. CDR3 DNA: TGTGCCAGCAGTTACTCGAGTCCCTTCTCCAGCGGGTTAGCCAAAAACATTCAGTACTTC. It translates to CASSYSSPFSSGLAKNIQYF.

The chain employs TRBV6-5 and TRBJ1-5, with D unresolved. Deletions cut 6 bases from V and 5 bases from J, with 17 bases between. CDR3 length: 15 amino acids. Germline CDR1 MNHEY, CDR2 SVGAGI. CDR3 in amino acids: CASSFQWSADQPQHF. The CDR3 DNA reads TGTGCCAGCAGCTTCCAGTGGTCTGCCGATCAGCCCCAGCATTTT.

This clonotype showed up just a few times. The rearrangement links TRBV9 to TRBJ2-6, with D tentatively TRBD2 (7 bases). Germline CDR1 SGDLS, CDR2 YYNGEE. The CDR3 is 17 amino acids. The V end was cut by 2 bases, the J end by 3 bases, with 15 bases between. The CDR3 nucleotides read TGTGCCAGCAGCGTCCGAGGGGGGGCGGTTGGGGCCAACGTCCTGACTTTC. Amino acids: CASSVRGGAVGANVLTF.

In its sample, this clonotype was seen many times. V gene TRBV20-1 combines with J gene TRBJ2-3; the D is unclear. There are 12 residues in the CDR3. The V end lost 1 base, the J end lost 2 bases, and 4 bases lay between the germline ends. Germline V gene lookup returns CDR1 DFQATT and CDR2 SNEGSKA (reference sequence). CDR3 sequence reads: CSARGDTDTQYF. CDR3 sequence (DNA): TGCAGTGCTAGAGGGGACACAGATACGCAGTATTTT.

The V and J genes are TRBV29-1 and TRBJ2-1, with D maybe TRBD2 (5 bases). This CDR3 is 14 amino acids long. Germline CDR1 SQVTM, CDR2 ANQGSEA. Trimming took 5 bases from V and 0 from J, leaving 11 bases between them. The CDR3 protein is CSVFTGSSYNEQFF. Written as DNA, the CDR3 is TGCAGCGTTTTCACGGGGAGCTCCTACAATGAGCAGTTCTTC.

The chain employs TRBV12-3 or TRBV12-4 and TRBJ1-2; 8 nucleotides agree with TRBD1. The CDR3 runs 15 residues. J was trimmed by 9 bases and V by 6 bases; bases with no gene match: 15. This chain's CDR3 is CASRDQGARSMSYTF. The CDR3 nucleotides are TGTGCCAGCAGAGACCAGGGGGCGCGATCTATGAGCTACACCTTC.

This CDR3 reads CSARIPLGRGRGYTF. CDR3 sequence (DNA): TGCAGTGCTAGGATTCCCTTGGGCAGGGGACGTGGCTACACCTTC. The chain recombines TRBV20-1 with TRBJ1-2; the D gene is possibly TRBD1 (6 bases). V was trimmed by 3 bases and J by 7 bases, leaving 21 bases between them. Germline V gives CDR1 DFQATT, CDR2 SNEGSKA (reference sequence). This CDR3 spans 15 amino acids.

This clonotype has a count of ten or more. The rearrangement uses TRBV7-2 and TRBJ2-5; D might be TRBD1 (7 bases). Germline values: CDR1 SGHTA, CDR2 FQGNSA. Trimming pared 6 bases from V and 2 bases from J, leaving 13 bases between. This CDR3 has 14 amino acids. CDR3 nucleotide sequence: TGTGCCAGCAGTTTTCAGGGGGGTCAAGAGACCCAGTACTTC. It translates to CASSFQGGQETQYF.

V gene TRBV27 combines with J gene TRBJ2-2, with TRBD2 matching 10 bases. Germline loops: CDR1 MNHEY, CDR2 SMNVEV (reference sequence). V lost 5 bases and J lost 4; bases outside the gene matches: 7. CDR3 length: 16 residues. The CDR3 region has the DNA TGTGCCAGCAGTCCGACCACTAGCGGGGTCACCGGGGAGCTGTTTTTT. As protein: CASSPTTSGVTGELFF.

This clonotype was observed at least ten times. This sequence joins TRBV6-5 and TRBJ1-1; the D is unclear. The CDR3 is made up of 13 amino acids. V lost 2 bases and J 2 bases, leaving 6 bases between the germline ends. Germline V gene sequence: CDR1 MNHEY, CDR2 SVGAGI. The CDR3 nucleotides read TGTGCCAGCAGTTACGGTGGTAACACTGAAGCTTTCTTT. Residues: CASSYGGNTEAFF.

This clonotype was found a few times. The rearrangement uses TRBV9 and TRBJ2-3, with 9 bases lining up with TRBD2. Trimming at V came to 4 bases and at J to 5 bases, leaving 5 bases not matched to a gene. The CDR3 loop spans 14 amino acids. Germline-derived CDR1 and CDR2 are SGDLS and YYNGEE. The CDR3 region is CASSPRGGQDTQYF. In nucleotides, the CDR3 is TGTGCCAGCAGCCCGCGGGGGGGACAAGATACGCAGTATTTT. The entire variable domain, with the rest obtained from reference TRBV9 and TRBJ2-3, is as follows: DSGVTQTPKHLITATGQRVTLRCSPRSGDLSVYWYQQSLDQGLQFLIQYYNGEERAKGNILERFSAQQFPDLHSELNLSSLELGDSALYFCASSPRGGQDTQYFGPGTRLTVL.